These T cell receptor beta chains were read from a single sample in a study of T-cell memory formation after mild COVID-19. Each CDR3 protein is one row after TCRdb ran MiXCR on the 5' RACE reads. The data contain about 250,000 distinct CDR3 sequences, around 17% of them singletons. Sequenced: PBMCs or a T cell subset sorted from them (not recorded which). The receptor source for this set is a man aged 18 to 35 who had mild COVID-19 (a few samples of this study predate the infection). Cell type and time point are not known. The CDR3 runs from the conserved cysteine through the conserved F or W. Each record gives: CDR3 protein, CDR3 DNA, J gene, D gene, clone size, V gene. A D gene is named only where the DNA matches it firmly. The listing skips clone size in some rows; elsewhere it reads once, few, many or a size class.

CDR3: CASSLSGLETGELFF; DNA: TGCGCCAGCAGCTTGAGCGGGCTCGAGACCGGGGAGCTGTTTTTT; J: TRBJ2-2; D: -; size: few; V: TRBV5-1
CDR3: CASSRLVRHNEQFF; DNA: TGTGCCAGCTCACGCCTAGTCCGGCACAATGAGCAGTTCTTC; J: TRBJ2-1; D: -; size: many; V: TRBV18
CDR3: CASSQARDYGYTF; DNA: TGCGCCAGCAGCCAAGCTCGGGACTATGGCTACACCTTC; J: TRBJ1-2; D: -; size: few; V: TRBV4-3
CDR3: CAVKGRSYNEQFF; DNA: TGTGCCGTAAAGGGACGATCCTACAATGAGCAGTTCTTC; J: TRBJ2-1; D: -; size: few; V: TRBV19
CDR3: CASSGAGQGENTGELFF; DNA: TGTGCCAGCAGTGGCGCTGGGCAGGGAGAAAACACCGGGGAGCTGTTTTTT; J: TRBJ2-2; D: -; size: -; V: TRBV28
CDR3: CASSQDPQRSHNEQFF; DNA: TGTGCCAGCAGCCAAGATCCCCAGCGGAGCCACAATGAGCAGTTCTTC; J: TRBJ2-1; D: -; size: few; V: TRBV4-2
CDR3: CASSLAMGTEQFF; DNA: TGTGCCAGCAGCTTAGCGATGGGGACTGAGCAGTTCTTC; J: TRBJ2-1; D: -; size: many; V: TRBV7-6
CDR3: CASSHGPQGASYEQYF; DNA: TGTGCCAGCAGCCATGGTCCACAGGGAGCCTCCTACGAGCAGTACTTC; J: TRBJ2-7; D: -; size: -; V: TRBV16
CDR3: CASSHSGTSGTDTQYF; DNA: TGTGCCAGCAGTCACTCCGGGACTAGCGGCACAGATACGCAGTATTTT; J: TRBJ2-3; D: TRBD2; size: few; V: TRBV3-1
CDR3: CSASWETQYF; DNA: TGCAGTGCTAGTTGGGAGACCCAGTACTTC; J: TRBJ2-5; D: -; size: few; V: TRBV20-1
CDR3: CASSLEGAPTEAFF; DNA: TGCGCCAGCAGCTTGGAAGGGGCGCCCACTGAAGCTTTCTTT; J: TRBJ1-1; D: -; size: -; V: TRBV5-1
CDR3: CSARGASGNSPLHF; DNA: TGCAGTGCACGCGGGGCCAGCGGTAATTCACCCCTCCACTTT; J: TRBJ1-6; D: -; size: many; V: TRBV20-1
CDR3: CASSYSGLSGELFF; DNA: TGTGCCAGCAGTTACTCGGGCCTCTCCGGGGAGCTGTTTTTT; J: TRBJ2-2; D: -; size: -; V: TRBV6-5
CDR3: CASSGDTSGGTDTQYF; DNA: TGCGCCAGCAGCGGCGACACTAGCGGGGGGACAGATACGCAGTATTTT; J: TRBJ2-3; D: TRBD2; size: many; V: TRBV5-1
CDR3: CASSPRGTQYF; DNA: TGTGCCAGCAGTCCCCGAGGAACCCAGTACTTC; J: TRBJ2-5; D: -; size: -; V: TRBV2
CDR3: CASSYTATTNEKLFF; DNA: TGTGCCAGCAGTTACACGGCGACAACTAATGAAAAACTGTTTTTT; J: TRBJ1-4; D: -; size: few; V: TRBV6-5
CDR3: CASSRYAGLAGETQYF; DNA: TGTGCCAGCAGCCGATACGCGGGACTAGCGGGGGAGACCCAGTACTTC; J: TRBJ2-5; D: TRBD2; size: few; V: TRBV7-9
CDR3: CASSRDRGDEQFF; DNA: TGTGCTAGCAGCAGGGACAGGGGGGATGAGCAGTTCTTC; J: TRBJ2-1; D: TRBD1; size: few; V: TRBV7-7
CDR3: CASSPGLAGGRYNEQFF; DNA: TGCGCCAGCAGCCCCGGACTAGCGGGGGGGAGATACAATGAGCAGTTCTTC; J: TRBJ2-1; D: TRBD2; size: -; V: TRBV5-1
CDR3: CASSQEINTIYF; DNA: TGCGCCAGCAGCCAAGAGATAAACACCATATATTTT; J: TRBJ1-3; D: -; size: few; V: TRBV4-3
CDR3: CAISEDYPDTQYF; DNA: TGTGCCATCAGTGAGGACTATCCAGATACGCAGTATTTT; J: TRBJ2-3; D: -; size: -; V: TRBV10-3
CDR3: CASSVTSGGASYNEQFF; DNA: TGTGCCAGCAGCGTAACTAGCGGGGGGGCCTCCTACAATGAGCAGTTCTTC; J: TRBJ2-1; D: TRBD2; size: -; V: TRBV9
CDR3: CASSKRRVYTQYF; DNA: TGTGCCAGCAGCAAAAGAAGGGTTTATACGCAGTATTTT; J: TRBJ2-3; D: -; size: -; V: TRBV5-6
CDR3: CASSYSGGAFKGYTF; DNA: TGTGCCAGCAGTTACTCAGGGGGCGCATTTAAAGGCTACACCTTC; J: TRBJ1-2; D: TRBD1; size: -; V: TRBV28
CDR3: CASLDRGNGYTF; DNA: TGTGCCTCCCTGGACAGGGGCAATGGCTACACCTTC; J: TRBJ1-2; D: TRBD1; size: -; V: TRBV3-1
CDR3: CASSFSAESAGYTF; DNA: TGCGCCAGCAGCTTTTCCGCGGAGTCGGCTGGCTACACCTTC; J: TRBJ1-2; D: -; size: -; V: TRBV5-1
CDR3: CASKHGQGATEAFF; DNA: TGTGCCAGTAAACACGGACAGGGGGCAACTGAAGCTTTCTTT; J: TRBJ1-1; D: TRBD1; size: few; V: TRBV19
CDR3: CASSLSTPRRANYGYTF; DNA: TGTGCCAGCAGCTTGTCTACCCCAAGGAGGGCTAACTATGGCTACACCTTC; J: TRBJ1-2; D: -; size: many; V: TRBV5-5
CDR3: CASSLVGGNQPQHF; DNA: TGTGCCAGCAGCTTAGTGGGGGGTAATCAGCCCCAGCATTTT; J: TRBJ1-5; D: -; size: many; V: TRBV7-2
CDR3: CSVAQGTNQPQHF; DNA: TGCAGCGTGGCGCAGGGTACAAATCAGCCCCAGCATTTT; J: TRBJ1-5; D: -; size: many; V: TRBV29-1
CDR3: CASSLRGKNTEAFF; DNA: TGTGCCAGCAGCTTAAGGGGGAAGAACACTGAAGCTTTCTTT; J: TRBJ1-1; D: -; size: -; V: TRBV11-2
CDR3: CASSLAQDILTDTQYF; DNA: TGTGCCAGCAGCTTGGCTCAGGACATACTCACAGATACGCAGTATTTT; J: TRBJ2-3; D: -; size: -; V: TRBV5-4
CDR3: CASSLGPAPGELFF; DNA: TGTGCCAGCAGCTTAGGGCCGGCTCCCGGGGAGCTGTTTTTT; J: TRBJ2-2; D: -; size: few; V: TRBV11-1
CDR3: CATSDRTSKGTDTQYF; DNA: TGTGCCACCAGTGACCGGACTAGCAAGGGCACAGATACGCAGTATTTT; J: TRBJ2-3; D: TRBD2; size: few; V: TRBV24-1
CDR3: CASDEGAGYTF; DNA: TGTGCCAGCGACGAAGGGGCCGGCTACACCTTC; J: TRBJ1-2; D: -; size: few; V: TRBV7-2
CDR3: CARSLSARSGYTF; DNA: TGTGCCAGAAGCTTGTCGGCTCGGAGTGGCTACACCTTC; J: TRBJ1-2; D: -; size: -; V: TRBV5-3
CDR3: CASSPSGGVNEQFF; DNA: TGTGCCAGCAGTCCTAGCGGGGGGGTCAATGAGCAGTTCTTC; J: TRBJ2-1; D: TRBD2; size: few; V: TRBV7-2
CDR3: CASSSGLAGGDTQYF; DNA: TGCGCCAGCAGCTCCGGACTAGCGGGGGGGGATACGCAGTATTTT; J: TRBJ2-3; D: TRBD2; size: few; V: TRBV5-1
CDR3: CASSQGTGGYQPQHF; DNA: TGTGCCAGCAGCCAAGGGACAGGGGGCTATCAGCCCCAGCATTTT; J: TRBJ1-5; D: TRBD1; size: -; V: TRBV3-1
CDR3: CASRTGRDFSGGDTQYF; DNA: TGTGCCAGCAGAACGGGACGGGATTTCTCAGGGGGTGATACGCAGTATTTT; J: TRBJ2-3; D: TRBD1; size: -; V: TRBV6-6
CDR3: CSASLTGGNQPQHF; DNA: TGCAGTGCTAGCCTTACAGGGGGCAATCAGCCCCAGCATTTT; J: TRBJ1-5; D: TRBD1; size: -; V: TRBV20-1